This TCR beta chain was obtained from a study of cytomegalovirus exposure and HLA in healthy donors. Study details: Later, an analysis reported that the roughly 120 validation repertoires had used the same platform as the 500 to 750 first-cohort repertoires.

The validation cohort, a group of 130 or so subjects, included the donors and was separate from the approximately 660-subject first cohort. Study results and caveats: The finding came from a later analysis; first-cohort TCR clusters tended to co-occur in the roughly 120 validation repertoires. There were some 150 TCR beta chains listed as cytomegalovirus-associated.

The assay was immunoSEQ multiplex PCR, and TCRdb's table has in-frame clones only and misses some. The sample holds approximately 200,000 clones, approximately 80% seen once. Germline lookup yields CDR1 MNHEY and CDR2 SVGAGI. Trimming stripped 2 bases from V and 1 base from J, with 8 bases between. The length of the CDR3 is 14 residues. Points on this clone: Its antigen is currently unknown.

The rearrangement joins TRBV6-5 to TRBJ1-1; a weak D match, TRBD1 (5 bases). This sequence was found in a woman in her 30s in good health and CMV-seropositive. Sequenced: PBMCs. CDR3 nucleotide sequence: TGTGCCAGCAGTTACGGGGGGACGAACACTGAAGCTTTCTTT. It specifies CASSYGGTNTEAFF.